The 22 T cell receptor beta chains below all came from one sample that was sequenced in a study of blood T cell repertoires in COVID-19. The protocol was immunoSEQ multiplex PCR, while the TCRdb copy is restricted to in-frame clones and leaves out a portion. The sample yields 290,000 or so clones, more than 85% seen once. Sample: peripheral blood. The receptors were gathered from a woman younger than 45 with COVID-19, enrolled during active disease.

The chain is built from TRBV11-2 and TRBJ2-7, with 7 bases lining up with TRBD2. Germline V gene lookup returns CDR1 SGHAT and CDR2 FQNNGV. The ends lost 4 bases at V and 7 bases at J; junction bases unmatched: 4. The CDR3 is made up of 12 amino acids. In DNA, the CDR3 is TGTGCCAGCAGCTCGCTCGGGGGGGAGCAGTACTTC. Translated, it gives CASSSLGGEQYF.

The chain employs TRBV10-1 and TRBJ2-3, with 15 bases fitting TRBD2. The V segment lost 4 bases and the J segment 5 bases; nucleotides outside the gene matches: 7. Per germline, CDR1 WNHNN and CDR2 SYGVQD (reference sequence). This CDR3 comprises 17 residues. The CDR3 DNA follows: TGCGCCAGCAGTGTCGGACTAGCGGGAGGGCATGGAGATACGCAGTATTTT. Residues: CASSVGLAGGHGDTQYF.

CDR3 sequence reads: CSVAGDTIPEAFF. The CDR3 nucleotides read TGCAGCGTTGCAGGGGACACCATTCCTGAAGCTTTCTTT. J is TRBJ1-1 and V is TRBV29-1; tentative D call: TRBD1 (6 bases). Per germline, CDR1 SQVTM and CDR2 ANQGSEA. CDR3 length: 13 amino acids. The V gene lost 4 bases and the J gene lost 6 bases, with 15 bases spanning the gap.

The chain combines TRBV19 with TRBJ2-3; D possibly corresponds to TRBD2 (6 bases). CDR1 is LNHDA and CDR2 is SQIVND in the germline V gene (reference sequence). The CDR3 is 14 residues long. Trimming pared 7 bases from V and 2 bases from J, leaving 13 bases between. The CDR3 sequence: CASTTASDTDTQYF. The DNA for the CDR3 is TGTGCCAGTACCACGGCTAGCGACACAGATACGCAGTATTTT.

This clone was counted once. The chain recombines TRBV7-2 with TRBJ1-2; 8 nucleotides agree with TRBD1. The CDR3 sequence is 13 residues long. Germline CDR1 is SGHTA and CDR2 is FQGNSA. The trim removed 4 bases at V and 4 bases at J, leaving 2 bases unmatched. Here the CDR3 reads CASSSTGGYGYTF. CDR3 coding DNA: TGTGCCAGCAGCTCCACAGGGGGCTATGGCTACACCTTC.

The chain is built from TRBV7-8 and TRBJ2-5; D call uncertain. Germline CDR1 SGHVS, CDR2 FQNEAQ. CDR3 length: 11 amino acids. V lost 5 bases and J 3 bases, leaving 4 bases between the germline ends. CDR3 region: CASSVEETQYF. DNA of the CDR3: TGTGCCAGCAGCGTCGAAGAGACCCAGTACTTC.

This clone was observed a single time. The rearrangement uses TRBV19 and TRBJ1-2; 9 positions agree with TRBD1. Germline trimming cut 5 bases from V and 2 bases from J; bases unmatched to any gene: 9. The CDR3 length is 16 residues. Germline values: CDR1 LNHDA, CDR2 SQIVND (reference sequence). The CDR3 loop is CASSPARDRANYGYTF. CDR3 DNA sequence: TGTGCCAGTAGTCCAGCCCGGGACAGGGCGAACTATGGCTACACCTTC.

V is TRBV19 and J is TRBJ2-2, with 7 bases lining up with TRBD2. V lost 1 base, J lost 0 bases, and 2 bases stayed unmatched. Germline CDR1 LNHDA, CDR2 SQIVND (reference sequence). The CDR3 has 16 residues. The CDR3 sequence: CASSIGTRTNTGELFF. The CDR3 nucleotides read TGTGCCAGTAGTATAGGGACTAGAACGAACACCGGGGAGCTGTTTTTT.

CDR3 nucleotide sequence: TGTGCCACCAGTGGGACTGCCGGGACTAGCGGGAGCCGCGGTGAAGAGCAGTACTTC. Protein product: CATSGTAGTSGSRGEEQYF. J is TRBJ2-7 and V is TRBV24-1; 14 nucleotides match TRBD2. The junction had 18 bases not matched to a gene; V was cut back by 5 bases and J by 7 bases. Germline loops: CDR1 KGHDR, CDR2 SFDVKD. This CDR3 is built from 19 residues.

CDR3 DNA: TGTGCCAGCAGCCTGGGCCTTTACAATGAGCAGTTCTTC. Translating it yields CASSLGLYNEQFF. The chain recombines TRBV12-3 or TRBV12-4 with TRBJ2-1; D is ambiguous. V lost 6 bases, J lost 4 bases, and 10 bases lay in between. The CDR3 runs to 13 residues.

The rearrangement links TRBV30 to TRBJ1-4; D is unclear. V was cut by 2 bases and J by 0 bases, with 7 bases left in between. The germline V gene has CDR1 GTSNPN and CDR2 SVGIG (reference sequence). The CDR3 consists of 14 residues. CDR3 nucleotides: TGTGCCTGGAGTCGTCTTACAACTAATGAAAAACTGTTTTTT. As protein: CAWSRLTTNEKLFF.

V is TRBV6-5 and J is TRBJ1-2; D gene unclear. There are 15 residues in the CDR3. Trimming cost V 6 bases and J 7 bases, with 21 bases left between them. CDR1 is MNHEY, CDR2 SVGAGI, per germline. CDR3 protein: CASSPSGIGGRGYTF. DNA for the CDR3: TGTGCCAGCAGCCCATCTGGTATAGGCGGTCGTGGCTACACCTTC.

The chain employs TRBV7-9 and TRBJ2-7, with 10 positions matching TRBD2. Germline V CDR1 and CDR2: SEHNR, FQNEAQ (reference sequence). This CDR3 has 17 residues. V trimming: 6 bases; J trimming: 2 bases; junction bases outside the gene matches: 13. The DNA for the CDR3 is TGTGCCAGCAGTTCGACGACCGGGACTAGCGACCCCTACGAGCAGTACTTC. Protein product: CASSSTTGTSDPYEQYF.

This rearrangement joins TRBV28 to TRBJ1-1, with 8 bases identical to TRBD1. Germline CDR1 MDHEN, CDR2 SYDVKM. Losses at the gene ends were 7 bases for V and 4 bases for J; bases not matched to a gene: 8. The CDR3 has 14 amino acids. The DNA for the CDR3 is TGTGCCAGCAAGAGAGCAGGGGGCATCACTGAAGCTTTCTTT. Its translation: CASKRAGGITEAFF.

The CDR3 DNA is TGTGCCAGCAGCTTGTTCAGGGCTGCTACAGCTAACTATGGCTACACCTTC. Amino acids: CASSLFRAATANYGYTF. The chain links TRBV5-8 to TRBJ1-2, with D maybe TRBD1 (5 bases). The CDR3 has 17 amino acids. V lost 1 base, J lost 0 bases, and 16 bases lay in between. Germline values: CDR1 SGHTS, CDR2 YDEGEE.

This chain links TRBV5-4 with TRBJ2-7; D perhaps matches TRBD1 (6 bases). This CDR3 spans 14 amino acids. V lost 3 bases, J lost 5 bases, and 15 bases lay in between. The germline gives CDR1 SGHNT, CDR2 YYREEE (reference sequence). Here the CDR3 reads CASSSPQGANEQYF. Written as DNA, the CDR3 is TGTGCCAGCAGCTCTCCACAGGGTGCCAACGAGCAGTACTTC.

The chain joins TRBV28 to TRBJ2-1; TRBD2 agrees at 7 bases. This CDR3 is built from 13 residues. V gave up 6 bases and J gave up 10 bases; unmatched junction bases: 9. Germline-derived CDR1 and CDR2 are MDHEN and SYDVKM. CDR3 bases: TGTGCCAGCAGCGACGCATGGGGAGGGGAGCAGTTCTTC. Amino acid sequence: CASSDAWGGEQFF.

This clone occurred once. This CDR3 is also generated by other DNA sequences in the sample. The chain uses TRBV9 and TRBJ1-1; unclear D gene. V dropped 0 bases and J dropped 5 bases, with 11 bases sitting between them. The germline CDR1 and CDR2 sequences are SGDLS and YYNGEE. The CDR3 totals 14 residues. CDR3 in DNA: TGTGCCAGCAGCGTAGGAGGGAGAGGGACTGAAGCTTTCTTT. Translated: CASSVGGRGTEAFF.

The V gene is TRBV20-1, the J gene TRBJ2-1; D perhaps matches TRBD2 (6 bases). Per the germline V gene, CDR1 is DFQATT and CDR2 is SNEGSKA (reference sequence). This CDR3 is built from 14 residues. V lost 3 bases and J 5 bases, leaving 14 bases between the germline ends. The CDR3 DNA reads TGCAGTGCTAGTCTCGCGGGGTTCAACAATGAGCAGTTCTTC. This encodes CSASLAGFNNEQFF.

This chain connects TRBV6-1 to TRBJ2-5; 8 nucleotides line up with TRBD2. The CDR3 extends over 14 amino acids. In germline, CDR1 is MNHNS, CDR2 SASEGT. J was trimmed by 13 bases and V by 2 bases; bases with no gene match: 12. The DNA of the CDR3 is TGTGCCAGCAGTGAAACTCCCTCGGGGGGGGGCCCGTACTTC. Its protein product is CASSETPSGGGPYF.

This clone was detected only a few times. At the DNA level, this CDR3 is encoded by other sequences in the same sample as well. The V and J genes are TRBV6-4 and TRBJ2-3; 10 bases are shared with TRBD2. The CDR3 extends over 15 amino acids. J gave up 4 bases and V 0 bases, and 1 base lay outside the gene matches. The V gene's germline CDR1 is MRHNA and CDR2 SNTAGT. The CDR3 DNA follows: TGTGCCAGCAGTGACTCAGCGGGAGGGCCAGATACGCAGTATTTT. This translates into CASSDSAGGPDTQYF.

The V and J genes are TRBV6-4 and TRBJ2-2, with D possibly matching TRBD2 (5 bases). The V and J ends lost 6 bases and 5 bases respectively, with 10 bases between them. Germline V gives CDR1 MRHNA, CDR2 SNTAGT. The CDR3 covers 13 residues. The CDR3 sequence is CASSRSGTGELFF. The CDR3 nucleotides read TGTGCCAGCAGCCGGAGCGGTACCGGGGAGCTGTTTTTT.